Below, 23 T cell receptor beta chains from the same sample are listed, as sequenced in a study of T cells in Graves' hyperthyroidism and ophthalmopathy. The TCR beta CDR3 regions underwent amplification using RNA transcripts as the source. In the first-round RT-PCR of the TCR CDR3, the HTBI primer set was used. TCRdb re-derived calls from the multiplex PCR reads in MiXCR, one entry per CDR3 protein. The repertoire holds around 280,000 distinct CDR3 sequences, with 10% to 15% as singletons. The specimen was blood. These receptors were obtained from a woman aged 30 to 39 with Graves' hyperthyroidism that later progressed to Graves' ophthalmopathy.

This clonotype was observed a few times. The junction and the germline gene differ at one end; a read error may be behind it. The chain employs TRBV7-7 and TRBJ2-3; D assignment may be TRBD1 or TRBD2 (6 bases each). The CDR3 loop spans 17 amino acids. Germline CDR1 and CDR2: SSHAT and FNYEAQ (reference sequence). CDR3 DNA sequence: TGTGCTAGCAGCTTACCCCCGGAGGGGGAGAGAGTAGATACGCAGTATTTT. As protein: CASSLPPEGERVDTQYF.

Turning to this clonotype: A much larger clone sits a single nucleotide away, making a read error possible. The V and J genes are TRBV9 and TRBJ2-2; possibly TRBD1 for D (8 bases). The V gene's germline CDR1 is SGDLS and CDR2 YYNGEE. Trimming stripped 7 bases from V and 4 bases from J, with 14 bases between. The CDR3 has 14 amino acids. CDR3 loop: CASGGDRLTGELFF. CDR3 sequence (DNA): TGTGCCAGCGGGGGGGACAGGCTCACCGGGGAGCTGTTTTTT.

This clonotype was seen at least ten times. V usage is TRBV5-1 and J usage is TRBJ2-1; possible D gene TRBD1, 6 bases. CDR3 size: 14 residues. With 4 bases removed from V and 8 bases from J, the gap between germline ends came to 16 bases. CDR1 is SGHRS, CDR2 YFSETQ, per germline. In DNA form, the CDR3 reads TGCGCCAGCAGCCCGGGGCAGGGGTACGATGAGCAGTTCTTC. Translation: CASSPGQGYDEQFF.

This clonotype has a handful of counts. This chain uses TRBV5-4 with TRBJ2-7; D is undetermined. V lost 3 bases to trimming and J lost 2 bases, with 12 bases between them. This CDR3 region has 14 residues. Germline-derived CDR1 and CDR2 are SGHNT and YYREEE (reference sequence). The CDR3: CASSYTNSAYEQYF. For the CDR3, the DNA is TGTGCCAGCAGCTACACAAATTCCGCCTACGAGCAGTACTTC.

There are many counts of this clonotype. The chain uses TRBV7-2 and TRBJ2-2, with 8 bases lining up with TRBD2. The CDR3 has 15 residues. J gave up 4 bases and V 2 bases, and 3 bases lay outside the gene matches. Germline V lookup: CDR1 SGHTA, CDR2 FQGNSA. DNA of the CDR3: TGTGCCAGCAGCTTACTACTAGCGGTCACCGGGGAGCTGTTTTTT. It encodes CASSLLLAVTGELFF.

The CDR3 coding sequence is TGCGCCAGCAGCCAAGAGGGCAGCGGGAGGGTTATTAGCACAGATACGCAGTATTTT. Translating it yields CASSQEGSGRVISTDTQYF. The chain employs TRBV4-1 and TRBJ2-3, with 10 nucleotides matching TRBD2. The germline V gene encodes CDR1 MGHRA and CDR2 YSYEKL. This CDR3 has 19 residues. V lost 0 bases, J lost 0 bases, and 9 bases stayed unmatched.

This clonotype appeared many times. The CDR3 DNA sequence: TGTGCCAGCTCACCAACAGTCACCGGGGAGCTGTTTTTT. Translation gives CASSPTVTGELFF. J is TRBJ2-2 and V is TRBV18; D is uncertain. This CDR3 has 13 residues. V lost 2 bases and J 4 bases, leaving 5 bases between the germline ends. CDR1 and CDR2 (germline): KGHSH, LQKENI.

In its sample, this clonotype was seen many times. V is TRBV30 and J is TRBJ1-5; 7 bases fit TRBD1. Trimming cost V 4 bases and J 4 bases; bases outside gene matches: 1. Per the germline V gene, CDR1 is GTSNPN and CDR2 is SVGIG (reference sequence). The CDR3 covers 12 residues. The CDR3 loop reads CAWTQGNQPQHF. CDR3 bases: TGTGCCTGGACACAGGGGAATCAGCCCCAGCATTTT. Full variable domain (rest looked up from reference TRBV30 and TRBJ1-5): SQTIHQWPATLVQPVGSPLSLECTVEGTSNPNLYWYRQAAGRGLQLLFYSVGIGQISSEVPQNLSASRPQDRQFILSSKKLLLSDSGFYLCAWTQGNQPQHFGDGTRLSIL.

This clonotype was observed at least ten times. Here the CDR3 reads CASSRTGGGWNEQFF. CDR3 nucleotides: TGTGCCAGCAGTCGTACAGGGGGCGGGTGGAATGAGCAGTTCTTC. The J gene is TRBJ2-1, the V gene TRBV28, with TRBD1 identical over 9 bases. Germline CDR1 reads MDHEN; CDR2 reads SYDVKM. Unmatched junction bases numbered 9, after V lost 5 bases and J lost 7 bases. The CDR3 runs to 15 residues.

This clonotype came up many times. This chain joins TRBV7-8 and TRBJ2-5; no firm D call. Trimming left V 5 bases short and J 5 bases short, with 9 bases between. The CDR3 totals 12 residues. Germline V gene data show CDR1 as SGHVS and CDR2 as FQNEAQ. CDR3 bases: TGTGCCAGCAGCCCCCTAGGGGAGACCCAGTACTTC. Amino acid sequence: CASSPLGETQYF.

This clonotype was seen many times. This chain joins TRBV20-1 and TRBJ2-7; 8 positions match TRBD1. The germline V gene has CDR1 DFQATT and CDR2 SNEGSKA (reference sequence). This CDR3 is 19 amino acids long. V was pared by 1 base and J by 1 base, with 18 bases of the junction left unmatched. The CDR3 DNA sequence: TGCAGTGCTAGAGGTTTGACAGGGGCGAACGGGGTACCGTCCTACGAGCAGTACTTC. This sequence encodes CSARGLTGANGVPSYEQYF.

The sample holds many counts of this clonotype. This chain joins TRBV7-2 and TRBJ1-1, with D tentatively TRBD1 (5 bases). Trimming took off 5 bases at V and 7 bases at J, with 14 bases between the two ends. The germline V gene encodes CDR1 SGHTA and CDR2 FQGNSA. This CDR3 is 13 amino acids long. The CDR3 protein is CASSGRGGHEAFF. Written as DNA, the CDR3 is TGTGCCAGCAGCGGCCGGGGAGGACATGAAGCTTTCTTT. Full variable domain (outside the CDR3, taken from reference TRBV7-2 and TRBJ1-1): GAGVSQSPSNKVTEKGKDVELRCDPISGHTALYWYRQSLGQGLEFLIYFQGNSAPDKSGLPSDRFSAERTGGSVSTLTIQRTQQEDSAVYLCASSGRGGHEAFFGQGTRLTVV.

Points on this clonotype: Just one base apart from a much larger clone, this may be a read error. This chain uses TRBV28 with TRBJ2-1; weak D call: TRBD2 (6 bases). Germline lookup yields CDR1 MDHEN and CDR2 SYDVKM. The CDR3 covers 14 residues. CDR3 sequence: CASSVGTSYNQQFF. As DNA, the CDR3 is TGTGCCAGCAGTGTCGGGACTTCCTACAATCAGCAGTTCTTC.

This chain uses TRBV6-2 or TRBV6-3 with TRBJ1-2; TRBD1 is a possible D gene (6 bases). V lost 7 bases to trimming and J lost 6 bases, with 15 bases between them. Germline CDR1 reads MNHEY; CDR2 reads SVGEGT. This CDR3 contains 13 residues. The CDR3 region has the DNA TGTGCCAGCACCCTTACAGGGCTCCATGGCTACACCTTC. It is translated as CASTLTGLHGYTF.

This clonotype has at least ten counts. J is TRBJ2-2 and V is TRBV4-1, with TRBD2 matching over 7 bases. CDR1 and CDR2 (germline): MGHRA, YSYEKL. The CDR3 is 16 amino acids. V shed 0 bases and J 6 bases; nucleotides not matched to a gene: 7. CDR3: CASSQDAGRGAGELFF. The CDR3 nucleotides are TGCGCCAGCAGCCAAGATGCGGGACGGGGGGCCGGGGAGCTGTTTTTT.

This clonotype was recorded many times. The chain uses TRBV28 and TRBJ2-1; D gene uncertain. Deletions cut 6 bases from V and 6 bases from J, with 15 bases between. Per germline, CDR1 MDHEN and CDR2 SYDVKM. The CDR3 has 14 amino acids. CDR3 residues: CASRPVSGVNEQFF. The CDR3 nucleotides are TGTGCCAGCAGGCCCGTCTCCGGAGTCAATGAGCAGTTCTTC. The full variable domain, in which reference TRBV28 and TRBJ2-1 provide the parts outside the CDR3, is DVKVTQSSRYLVKRTGEKVFLECVQDMDHENMFWYRQDPGLGLRLIYFSYDVKMKEKGDIPEGYSVSREKKERFSLILESASTNQTSMYLCASRPVSGVNEQFFGPGTRLTVL.

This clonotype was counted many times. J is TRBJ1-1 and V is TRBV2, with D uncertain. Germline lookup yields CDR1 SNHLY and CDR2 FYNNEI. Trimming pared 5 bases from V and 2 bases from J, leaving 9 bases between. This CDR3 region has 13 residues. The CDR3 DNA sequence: TGTGCCAGCAGTAAACACATTAACACTGAAGCTTTCTTT. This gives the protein CASSKHINTEAFF.

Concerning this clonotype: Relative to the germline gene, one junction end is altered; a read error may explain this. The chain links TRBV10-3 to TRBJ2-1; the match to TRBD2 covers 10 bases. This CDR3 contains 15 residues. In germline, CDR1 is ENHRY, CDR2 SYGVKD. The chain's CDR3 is CAISEEGLAYNGQFF. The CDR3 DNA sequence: TGTGCCATCAGTGAGGAGGGACTAGCGTACAATGGGCAGTTCTTC.

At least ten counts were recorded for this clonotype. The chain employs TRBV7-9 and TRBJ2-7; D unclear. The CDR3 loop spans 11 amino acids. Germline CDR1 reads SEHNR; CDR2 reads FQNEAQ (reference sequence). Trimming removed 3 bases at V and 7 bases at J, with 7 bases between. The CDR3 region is CASSLDREQYF. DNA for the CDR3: TGTGCCAGCAGCTTGGATAGGGAGCAGTACTTC.

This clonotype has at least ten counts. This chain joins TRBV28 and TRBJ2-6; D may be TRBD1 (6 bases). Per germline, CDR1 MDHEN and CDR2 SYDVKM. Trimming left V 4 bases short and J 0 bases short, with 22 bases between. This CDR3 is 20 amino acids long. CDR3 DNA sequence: TGTGCCAGCAGTTCGGCACGAGGGGACACCTACCTCTCTGGGGCCAACGTCCTGACTTTC. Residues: CASSSARGDTYLSGANVLTF.

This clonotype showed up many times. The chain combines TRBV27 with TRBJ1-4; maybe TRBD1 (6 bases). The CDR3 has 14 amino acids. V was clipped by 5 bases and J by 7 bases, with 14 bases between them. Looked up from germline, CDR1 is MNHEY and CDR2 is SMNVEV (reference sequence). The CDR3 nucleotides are TGTGCCAGCAGTGTACAGGGATTGGGTGAAAAACTGTTTTTT. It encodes CASSVQGLGEKLFF.

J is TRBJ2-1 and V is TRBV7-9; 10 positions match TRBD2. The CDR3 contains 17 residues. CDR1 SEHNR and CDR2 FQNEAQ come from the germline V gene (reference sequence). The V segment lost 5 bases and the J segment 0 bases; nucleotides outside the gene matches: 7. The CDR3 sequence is CASSGAAGGSSYNEQFF. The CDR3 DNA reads TGTGCCAGCAGCGGGGCAGCGGGAGGGAGCTCCTACAATGAGCAGTTCTTC.

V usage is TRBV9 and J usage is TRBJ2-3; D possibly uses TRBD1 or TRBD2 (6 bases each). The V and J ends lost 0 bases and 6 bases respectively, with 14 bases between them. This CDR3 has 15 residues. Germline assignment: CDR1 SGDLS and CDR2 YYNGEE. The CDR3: CASSVERGRSDTQYF. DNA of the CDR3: TGTGCCAGCAGCGTAGAGAGGGGGAGGTCGGATACGCAGTATTTT.